Listed here are 8 T cell receptor beta chains from one sample, sequenced in a study of blood T cell repertoires in COVID-19. Measured with immunoSEQ multiplex PCR; TCRdb has only the in-frame clones, and not every one. The sample includes about 130,000 clones, around 85% of them seen just once. The sample was peripheral blood. The receptors stem from a woman aged 45-60 years with acute or convalescent COVID-19.

The genes are TRBV7-3 and TRBJ1-1, with D tentatively TRBD1 (5 bases). CDR1 SGHTA and CDR2 FQGTGA come from the germline V gene. Trimming stripped 4 bases from V and 4 bases from J, with 10 bases between. The CDR3 sequence is 13 residues long. CDR3 region: CASSSRGGTEAFF. The CDR3 DNA reads TGTGCCAGCAGCTCCCGCGGGGGCACTGAAGCTTTCTTT.

A single count supports this clone. The V gene is TRBV27, the J gene TRBJ2-7; TRBD1 agrees at 8 bases. CDR1 MNHEY and CDR2 SMNVEV come from the germline V gene (reference sequence). V lost 6 bases and J lost 4; bases outside the gene matches: 5. The length of the CDR3 is 13 residues. CDR3 nucleotide sequence: TGTGCCAGCAGAAGGGGACAGGCTTACGAGCAGTACTTC. This gives the protein CASRRGQAYEQYF.

This chain joins TRBV28 and TRBJ1-1; a weak D match, TRBD1 (6 bases). Germline V CDR1 and CDR2: MDHEN, SYDVKM. The CDR3 sequence is 18 residues long. The germline V and J ends were trimmed by 3 bases and 1 base, with 21 bases remaining between them. The CDR3 bases are TGTGCCAGCAGTTTCGTTTCGGCCAGACAGGTGGGGAACACTGAAGCTTTCTTT. Translation: CASSFVSARQVGNTEAFF.

The chain employs TRBV12-3 or TRBV12-4 and TRBJ1-5, with D possibly TRBD1 on 6 matching bases. The CDR3 runs 13 residues. The V and J ends lost 4 bases and 3 bases respectively, with 7 bases between them. CDR3 sequence: CASSYRDNQPQHF. The CDR3 nucleotides are TGTGCCAGCAGTTACAGGGACAATCAGCCCCAGCATTTT.

V usage is TRBV5-1 and J usage is TRBJ2-3; D is unresolved. The CDR3 sequence is 14 residues long. The germline V and J ends were trimmed by 7 bases and 2 bases, with 14 bases remaining between them. Germline assignment: CDR1 SGHRS and CDR2 YFSETQ. The CDR3 region has the DNA TGCGCCAGCTCGGCTAGGCCTGACACAGATACGCAGTATTTT. As protein: CASSARPDTDTQYF.

The V gene is TRBV18, the J gene TRBJ2-4, with 7 nucleotides matching TRBD1. Germline CDR1 KGHSH, CDR2 LQKENI. There are 15 residues in the CDR3. V shed 1 base and J 8 bases; nucleotides not matched to a gene: 8. As DNA, the CDR3 is TGTGCCAGCTCACCACTCGGGACAGCGGCGGACATTCAGTACTTC. It specifies CASSPLGTAADIQYF.

The chain couples TRBV2 to TRBJ2-1; the match to TRBD1 covers 7 bases. CDR1 and CDR2 from the germline V gene are SNHLY and FYNNEI. The ends lost 8 bases at V and 9 bases at J; junction bases unmatched: 7. This CDR3 region has 12 residues. CDR3 nucleotide sequence: TGTGCCAGCGAGAAGGGGGCGGGTGAGCAGTTCTTC. It specifies CASEKGAGEQFF.

The genes are TRBV6-5 and TRBJ1-3; the D is unclear. CDR1 is MNHEY and CDR2 is SVGAGI in the germline V gene. Trimming stripped 10 bases from V and 0 bases from J, with 13 bases between. This CDR3 is built from 14 residues. CDR3 in DNA: TGTGCCACCACACAACACCCCTCTGGAAACACCATATATTTT. This translates into CATTQHPSGNTIYF.